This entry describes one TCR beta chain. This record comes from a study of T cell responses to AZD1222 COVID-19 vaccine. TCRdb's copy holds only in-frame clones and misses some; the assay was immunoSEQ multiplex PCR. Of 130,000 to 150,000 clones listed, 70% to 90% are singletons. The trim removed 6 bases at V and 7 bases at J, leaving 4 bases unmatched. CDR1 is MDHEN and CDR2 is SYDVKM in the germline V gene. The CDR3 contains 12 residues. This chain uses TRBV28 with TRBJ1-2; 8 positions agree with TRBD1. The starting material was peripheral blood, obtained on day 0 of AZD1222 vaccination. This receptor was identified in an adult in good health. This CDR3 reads CASSQDRVGYTF. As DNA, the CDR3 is TGTGCCAGCAGCCAGGACAGGGTTGGCTACACCTTC.